The rows below give T cell receptor beta chains drawn from one sample of a study of cytomegalovirus exposure and HLA in healthy donors. Sequencing was performed with immunoSEQ multiplex PCR; in TCRdb, only in-frame clones are kept and a portion is missing. The table shows some 89,000 clones, with 81% occurring only once. The sample taken for sequencing was PBMCs. The receptors come from a woman in her twenties or thirties in good health and CMV-seronegative. CDR3s include the opening cysteine and the closing phenylalanine or tryptophan. The order of the fields is clone size, V gene, J gene, D gene, CDR3 DNA, CDR3 protein. The D gene is left open where the match is weak. Where a row states a size, it is once, few, many or the class of an expanded clone; other rows omit it.

clone size: -; V gene: TRBV14; J gene: TRBJ1-6; D gene: -; CDR3 DNA: TGTGCCAGCAGCCTTACCCAGGGATATTATAATTCACCCCTCCACTTT; CDR3 protein: CASSLTQGYYNSPLHF
clone size: few; V gene: TRBV5-6; J gene: TRBJ2-6; D gene: TRBD2; CDR3 DNA: TGTGCCAGCAGCTTGGTGACTAGCGGGACTGGGGCCAACGTCCTGACTTTC; CDR3 protein: CASSLVTSGTGANVLTF
clone size: -; V gene: TRBV28; J gene: TRBJ1-1; D gene: TRBD1; CDR3 DNA: TGTGCCAGCAGTTTAGACAGGGGAACTGAAGCTTTCTTT; CDR3 protein: CASSLDRGTEAFF
clone size: -; V gene: TRBV10-3; J gene: TRBJ2-3; D gene: TRBD1; CDR3 DNA: TGTGCCATCAGTGGGACAGGGACAACAGATACGCAGTATTTT; CDR3 protein: CAISGTGTTDTQYF
clone size: -; V gene: TRBV7-8; J gene: TRBJ2-7; D gene: TRBD2; CDR3 DNA: TGTGCCAGCAGCGACAGAGGAGGCGGGAGGGGAGGTCGGGACGAGCAGTACTTC; CDR3 protein: CASSDRGGGRGGRDEQYF
clone size: -; V gene: TRBV7-9; J gene: TRBJ2-1; D gene: -; CDR3 DNA: TGTGCCAGCAGCTTAATGATCAGGGGCAATGAGCAGTTCTTC; CDR3 protein: CASSLMIRGNEQFF
clone size: -; V gene: TRBV27; J gene: TRBJ1-6; D gene: -; CDR3 DNA: TGTGCCAGCAGTTTATCTGCACACTCTCGGGGTAATTCACCCCTCCACTTT; CDR3 protein: CASSLSAHSRGNSPLHF
clone size: -; V gene: TRBV7-9; J gene: TRBJ1-4; D gene: -; CDR3 DNA: TGTGCCAGCAGCACCCGGGGTGAAAAACTGTTTTTT; CDR3 protein: CASSTRGEKLFF
clone size: -; V gene: TRBV6-5; J gene: TRBJ1-3; D gene: -; CDR3 DNA: TGTGCCAGCAAAACACGCTCTGGAAACACCATATATTTT; CDR3 protein: CASKTRSGNTIYF
clone size: -; V gene: TRBV4-3; J gene: TRBJ1-5; D gene: -; CDR3 DNA: TGCGCCAGCAGCCAAGGCATACAATCAGGGAGCAATCAGCCCCAGCATTTT; CDR3 protein: CASSQGIQSGSNQPQHF
clone size: -; V gene: TRBV5-6; J gene: TRBJ2-5; D gene: TRBD2; CDR3 DNA: TGTGCCAGCAGTTCATGGGGGGGGATCTGGTACCAAGAGACCCAGTACTTC; CDR3 protein: CASSSWGGIWYQETQYF
clone size: -; V gene: TRBV28; J gene: TRBJ2-5; D gene: -; CDR3 DNA: TGTGCCAGCAGGGCGGGTCACGACGACCAAGAGACCCAGTACTTC; CDR3 protein: CASRAGHDDQETQYF
clone size: -; V gene: TRBV13; J gene: TRBJ2-7; D gene: TRBD2; CDR3 DNA: TGTGCCAGCAGCTCGGGACTAGCGGCCGAGCAGTACTTC; CDR3 protein: CASSSGLAAEQYF
clone size: -; V gene: TRBV6-5; J gene: TRBJ2-5; D gene: -; CDR3 DNA: TGTGCCAGCAGTACCGGGTCCGGACAAGAGACCCAGTACTTC; CDR3 protein: CASSTGSGQETQYF
clone size: -; V gene: TRBV7-3; J gene: TRBJ1-1; D gene: -; CDR3 DNA: TGTGCCAGCAGCTTATATAGAAACACTGAAGCTTTCTTT; CDR3 protein: CASSLYRNTEAFF
clone size: few; V gene: TRBV7-9; J gene: TRBJ2-1; D gene: TRBD2; CDR3 DNA: TGTTCCAGCAGCACCGGGTCCGGTAGCGGGGAGGGACGGGTCAATGAGCAGTTCTTC; CDR3 protein: CSSSTGSGSGEGRVNEQFF
clone size: -; V gene: TRBV6-1; J gene: TRBJ2-7; D gene: -; CDR3 DNA: TGTGCCAGCAGTGCCCGACAGACTCTGCAGTACTTC; CDR3 protein: CASSARQTLQYF
clone size: few; V gene: TRBV7-8; J gene: TRBJ2-1; D gene: TRBD2; CDR3 DNA: TGTGCCAGCAGCTTCTCTAGCGGGGTCCACAATGAGCAGTTCTTC; CDR3 protein: CASSFSSGVHNEQFF
clone size: -; V gene: TRBV29-1; J gene: TRBJ2-1; D gene: TRBD2; CDR3 DNA: TGCAGCGTTGAAGGACTAGCCTATGAGCAGTTCTTC; CDR3 protein: CSVEGLAYEQFF
clone size: -; V gene: TRBV6-5; J gene: TRBJ2-7; D gene: TRBD2; CDR3 DNA: TGTGCCAGCACCGTAGCGGGAGCGGGCTACGAGCAGTACTTC; CDR3 protein: CASTVAGAGYEQYF
clone size: -; V gene: TRBV27; J gene: TRBJ2-1; D gene: TRBD1; CDR3 DNA: TGTGCCAGCACGTGGGGGACAGGGACTTTCAATGAGCAGTTCTTC; CDR3 protein: CASTWGTGTFNEQFF
clone size: few; V gene: TRBV11-2; J gene: TRBJ2-5; D gene: TRBD2; CDR3 DNA: TGTGCCAGCAGCCCGCGCTCTAGCGGGAGTTTTGGGGAGCAGTACTTC; CDR3 protein: CASSPRSSGSFGEQYF
clone size: few; V gene: TRBV6-5; J gene: TRBJ1-2; D gene: -; CDR3 DNA: TGTGCCAGCAGCTCATACTCCGGCGGTGGCTACACCTTC; CDR3 protein: CASSSYSGGGYTF
clone size: -; V gene: TRBV7-9; J gene: TRBJ1-3; D gene: -; CDR3 DNA: TGTGCCAGCAGCCCCGCCGGGAACTCTGGAAACACCATATATTTT; CDR3 protein: CASSPAGNSGNTIYF
clone size: -; V gene: TRBV5-4; J gene: TRBJ2-1; D gene: TRBD2; CDR3 DNA: TGTGCCAGCAGCCCCCTAAGAGGGCGGGAGGGGGAGCAGTTCTTC; CDR3 protein: CASSPLRGREGEQFF
clone size: -; V gene: TRBV15; J gene: TRBJ2-1; D gene: TRBD2; CDR3 DNA: TGTGCCACCAGCAGAGGGACTAGCGGGAGTATGAATGAGCAGTTCTTC; CDR3 protein: CATSRGTSGSMNEQFF
clone size: -; V gene: TRBV4-3; J gene: TRBJ2-1; D gene: TRBD2; CDR3 DNA: TGCGCCAGCAGCCGCGCTGGGACTAGCGGGAGTGGGGAGCGGTTCTTC; CDR3 protein: CASSRAGTSGSGERFF
clone size: -; V gene: TRBV28; J gene: TRBJ2-5; D gene: TRBD1; CDR3 DNA: TGTGCCAGCAGTTTATGGAGGGGGCGAGTCGGTGAGACCCAGTACTTC; CDR3 protein: CASSLWRGRVGETQYF
clone size: -; V gene: TRBV6-4; J gene: TRBJ2-3; D gene: -; CDR3 DNA: TGTGCCAGCAGCCGACTAGGATACACAGATACGCAGTATTTT; CDR3 protein: CASSRLGYTDTQYF
clone size: -; V gene: TRBV2; J gene: TRBJ2-3; D gene: TRBD2; CDR3 DNA: TGTGCCAGCAGTGAACAGGGACTAGCGGGTAGCACAGATACGCAGTATTTT; CDR3 protein: CASSEQGLAGSTDTQYF
clone size: few; V gene: TRBV5-4; J gene: TRBJ1-6; D gene: -; CDR3 DNA: TGTGCCAGCAGCTTGAATGCAGAAAATTCACCCCTCCACTTT; CDR3 protein: CASSLNAENSPLHF
clone size: -; V gene: TRBV19; J gene: TRBJ2-5; D gene: TRBD1; CDR3 DNA: TGTGCCAGCAGACAGGGGGGACAAGAGACCCAGTACTTC; CDR3 protein: CASRQGGQETQYF
clone size: -; V gene: TRBV19; J gene: TRBJ2-7; D gene: -; CDR3 DNA: TGTGCCAGTAGTATAGGGGTGGGCGAGCAGTACTTC; CDR3 protein: CASSIGVGEQYF
clone size: -; V gene: TRBV18; J gene: TRBJ2-7; D gene: -; CDR3 DNA: TGTGCCAGCTCACAAGGCCAGGGACTTTACGAGCAGTACTTC; CDR3 protein: CASSQGQGLYEQYF
clone size: few; V gene: TRBV29-1; J gene: TRBJ2-3; D gene: TRBD2; CDR3 DNA: TGCAGCGTTGAAGGGGAGGGTTCCACAGATACGCAGTATTTT; CDR3 protein: CSVEGEGSTDTQYF
clone size: once; V gene: TRBV7-2; J gene: TRBJ2-3; D gene: -; CDR3 DNA: TGTGCCAGCAGCGCTAGTCGGACAGATACGCAGTATTTT; CDR3 protein: CASSASRTDTQYF
clone size: few; V gene: TRBV7-6; J gene: TRBJ2-2; D gene: TRBD1; CDR3 DNA: TGTGCCAGCAGCTCGCGATCCGGGACAGACACCGGGGAGCTGTTTTTT; CDR3 protein: CASSSRSGTDTGELFF
clone size: -; V gene: TRBV5-1; J gene: TRBJ2-1; D gene: TRBD2; CDR3 DNA: TGCGCCAGCAGCTTGGAACTTATGAGACTAGCGGGCCTATACAATGAGCAGTTCTTC; CDR3 protein: CASSLELMRLAGLYNEQFF
clone size: -; V gene: TRBV6-6; J gene: TRBJ1-2; D gene: TRBD1; CDR3 DNA: TGTGCCAGCAGTTACGCTCGGACAGGGAGATACACCTTC; CDR3 protein: CASSYARTGRYTF
clone size: -; V gene: TRBV30; J gene: TRBJ2-1; D gene: TRBD2; CDR3 DNA: TGTGCCTGGCATGGGACTAGCGGGAGGGGTGAGCAGTTCTTC; CDR3 protein: CAWHGTSGRGEQFF
clone size: once; V gene: TRBV7-3; J gene: TRBJ1-2; D gene: TRBD1; CDR3 DNA: TGTGCCAGCAGCTCTCTACCAGCCGACAGGGGATATGGCGGCTACACCTTC; CDR3 protein: CASSSLPADRGYGGYTF
clone size: -; V gene: TRBV5-5; J gene: TRBJ2-7; D gene: -; CDR3 DNA: TGTGCCAGCAGCTTGCGAGCGGCCACATCCTACGAGCAGTACTTC; CDR3 protein: CASSLRAATSYEQYF
clone size: -; V gene: TRBV2; J gene: TRBJ2-3; D gene: TRBD2; CDR3 DNA: TGTGCCAGCACGGTGGGGCTAGCGGGAGATTTTGCGACAGATACGCAGTATTTT; CDR3 protein: CASTVGLAGDFATDTQYF
clone size: -; V gene: TRBV25-1; J gene: TRBJ2-1; D gene: -; CDR3 DNA: TGTGCCAGCAGTGATCCGGGTCTTAACAATGAGCAGTTCTTC; CDR3 protein: CASSDPGLNNEQFF
clone size: few; V gene: TRBV28; J gene: TRBJ2-7; D gene: TRBD1; CDR3 DNA: TGTGCCAGCAGTTTCGGTCTCCGTGACAGGGGGATCTACGAGCAGTACTTC; CDR3 protein: CASSFGLRDRGIYEQYF
clone size: few; V gene: TRBV19; J gene: TRBJ1-5; D gene: TRBD1; CDR3 DNA: TGTGCCAGTAGTATTTCGGGACAGGCGATCAATCAGCCCCAGCATTTT; CDR3 protein: CASSISGQAINQPQHF
clone size: -; V gene: TRBV6-1; J gene: TRBJ2-7; D gene: TRBD2; CDR3 DNA: TGTGCCAGCAGGAGGAAGCGGGACGCTTCCTACGAGCAGTACTTC; CDR3 protein: CASRRKRDASYEQYF
clone size: -; V gene: TRBV6-5; J gene: TRBJ2-3; D gene: -; CDR3 DNA: TGTGCCAGCAGTTATCGGTCCCTTAGAGATACGCAGTATTTT; CDR3 protein: CASSYRSLRDTQYF
clone size: -; V gene: TRBV7-3; J gene: TRBJ2-2; D gene: TRBD2; CDR3 DNA: TGTGCCAGCAGCATGAGCGGGAGTAGGACCGGGGAGCTGTTTTTT; CDR3 protein: CASSMSGSRTGELFF
clone size: -; V gene: TRBV5-3; J gene: TRBJ2-2; D gene: TRBD2; CDR3 DNA: TGTGCCAGAAGCCGTCTTAATCGGACTAGCGGGAACACCGGGGAGCTGTTTTTT; CDR3 protein: CARSRLNRTSGNTGELFF
clone size: once; V gene: TRBV6-5; J gene: TRBJ1-5; D gene: -; CDR3 DNA: TGTGCCACACAACCGGGATCCGGCCGGATACAGCCCCAGCATTTT; CDR3 protein: CATQPGSGRIQPQHF
clone size: -; V gene: TRBV4-3; J gene: TRBJ2-6; D gene: -; CDR3 DNA: TGCGCCAGCAGCCAAGGACGACTGTGGAGCTCTGGGGCCAACGTCCTGACTTTC; CDR3 protein: CASSQGRLWSSGANVLTF
clone size: -; V gene: TRBV27; J gene: TRBJ2-5; D gene: -; CDR3 DNA: TGTGCCAGCAGTTTATCAGGGGGGGCCCAGTACTTC; CDR3 protein: CASSLSGGAQYF
clone size: -; V gene: TRBV6-1; J gene: TRBJ2-5; D gene: -; CDR3 DNA: TGTGCCAGCAGTGAAGGAAGGGGGGGAAGCTTGTCAGAGCAGTACTTC; CDR3 protein: CASSEGRGGSLSEQYF
clone size: -; V gene: TRBV5-4; J gene: TRBJ1-5; D gene: -; CDR3 DNA: TGTGCCAGCAGCTTGGATCTAGGGCCCCAGCATTTT; CDR3 protein: CASSLDLGPQHF